The 22 T cell receptor beta chains given below trace back to one sample, sequenced in a study of T cell clones after liver transplantation. Generated by immunoSEQ multiplex PCR, the TCRdb table keeps only in-frame clones and is missing some. The data contain 15,000 to 20,000 clones, around 84% of them singletons. The sample in question was CD8+ T cells from blood, obtained less than 50 months after liver transplant. The source is a human patient who received a liver transplant. Some T cells may be transferred from the graft donor.

The V gene is TRBV25-1, the J gene TRBJ2-5, with D possibly TRBD1 on 5 matching bases. Germline lookup yields CDR1 MGHDK and CDR2 SYGVNS. V was shortened by 6 bases and J by 5 bases, with 13 bases between the two germline ends. The CDR3 sequence is 13 residues long. The CDR3 is CASSQPRAETQYF. The DNA for the CDR3 is TGTGCCAGCAGCCAACCCAGGGCGGAGACCCAGTACTTC.

This chain joins TRBV9 and TRBJ1-3; D remains unclear. This CDR3 is 14 amino acids long. V lost 4 bases and J lost 4, with 12 bases in between. Germline loops: CDR1 SGDLS, CDR2 YYNGEE. The CDR3 here is CASSPTSSGNTIYF. The CDR3 DNA sequence: TGTGCCAGCAGCCCCACATCTTCCGGAAACACCATATATTTT.

The genes are TRBV5-6 and TRBJ2-1; D not certain. The germline V gene encodes CDR1 SGHDT and CDR2 YYEEEE. Trimming shortened V by 0 bases and J by 6 bases, and 7 bases separated the two germline ends. CDR3 length equals 13 residues. CDR3 nucleotides: TGTGCCAGCAGCTTGGACAGTCCCAATGAGCAGTTCTTC. Translated: CASSLDSPNEQFF.

V gene TRBV4-3 combines with J gene TRBJ1-1; weak D call: TRBD1 (5 bases). The CDR3 loop spans 17 amino acids. The germline gives CDR1 LGHNA, CDR2 YSLEER. V lost 0 bases to trimming and J lost 11 bases, with 25 bases between them. The CDR3 loop is CASSQDRSGSLSSGAFF. CDR3 DNA: TGCGCCAGCAGCCAAGACCGATCAGGGAGTCTCTCCAGCGGCGCTTTCTTT.

The V call is TRBV27, the J call TRBJ2-7; D unresolved. V was clipped by 2 bases and J by 4 bases, with 6 bases between them. The CDR3 contains 12 residues. Germline V gene sequence: CDR1 MNHEY, CDR2 SMNVEV (reference sequence). Written as DNA, the CDR3 is TGTGCCAGCAGTTTAGGTGGTTACGAGCAGTACTTC. It is translated as CASSLGGYEQYF.

This clone was found a few times. The V and J genes are TRBV29-1 and TRBJ1-2; no reliable D call. The CDR3 is 10 residues long. In germline, CDR1 is SQVTM, CDR2 ANQGSEA. Trimming took off 3 bases at V and 8 bases at J, with 7 bases between the two ends. CDR3 DNA: TGCAGCGTTGAGGGTGGCGGCTACACCTTC. It codes for CSVEGGGYTF.

The chain employs TRBV21-1 and TRBJ2-7. TRBV21-1 is classified as a pseudogene. CDR3 length: 10 amino acids. This chain's CDR3 is CASTDYEQYF. In DNA form, the CDR3 reads TGTGCCAGCACCGACTACGAGCAGTACTTC.

The chain is built from TRBV7-2 and TRBJ2-1; 9 nucleotides align to TRBD2. This CDR3 region has 14 residues. The V segment lost 4 bases and the J segment 7 bases; nucleotides outside the gene matches: 5. CDR1 is SGHTA, CDR2 FQGNSA, per germline. The CDR3 reads CASSSSGTGNEQFF. CDR3 coding DNA: TGTGCCAGCAGCTCTAGCGGGACGGGGAATGAGCAGTTCTTC.

The gene calls are TRBV29-1 and TRBJ2-3; weak D call: TRBD2 (6 bases). Germline V gives CDR1 SQVTM, CDR2 ANQGSEA. V lost 7 bases to trimming and J lost 2 bases, with 10 bases between them. The CDR3 runs to 12 residues. The CDR3 DNA reads as TGCAGCGCGGGACTTTACACAGATACGCAGTATTTT. It specifies CSAGLYTDTQYF.

V and J are TRBV11-1 and TRBJ2-7; tentatively, D is TRBD1 (5 bases). CDR3 length: 14 amino acids. CDR1 is SGHAT, CDR2 FQDESV, per germline (reference sequence). The V gene lost 4 bases and the J gene lost 1 base, with 11 bases spanning the gap. CDR3 amino acids: CASSSYQGSYEQYF. The CDR3 bases are TGTGCCAGCAGCTCCTACCAGGGTTCCTACGAGCAGTACTTC.

This clone was observed once. This chain joins TRBV7-9 and TRBJ2-7, with D unresolved. Trimming took off 1 base at V and 2 bases at J, with 9 bases between the two ends. The CDR3 loop spans 14 amino acids. CDR1 and CDR2 (germline): SEHNR, FQNEAQ (reference sequence). The CDR3: CASSLGEVPYEQYF. The DNA of the CDR3 is TGTGCCAGCAGCTTAGGGGAAGTGCCCTACGAGCAGTACTTC.

Concerning this clone: At the DNA level, this CDR3 is encoded by other sequences in the same sample as well. The V call is TRBV19, the J call TRBJ2-6, with D uncertain. The V end was cut by 8 bases, the J end by 3 bases, with 5 bases between. Germline-derived CDR1 and CDR2 are LNHDA and SQIVND (reference sequence). The CDR3 has 12 residues. Here the CDR3 reads CASSLGANVLTF. CDR3 sequence (DNA): TGTGCCAGTTCCCTTGGGGCCAACGTCCTGACTTTC.

V and J are TRBV10-3 and TRBJ2-2, with D perhaps TRBD2 (5 bases). This CDR3 is built from 12 residues. With 10 bases removed from V and 6 bases from J, the gap between germline ends came to 12 bases. Looked up from germline, CDR1 is ENHRY and CDR2 is SYGVKD. The CDR3 sequence: CATGKASGELFF. CDR3 nucleotides: TGTGCCACCGGGAAGGCGTCCGGGGAGCTGTTTTTT.

In its sample, this clone was seen many times. V and J are TRBV7-9 and TRBJ2-7; D is tentatively TRBD1 or TRBD2 (5 bases each). The V and J ends lost 6 bases and 3 bases respectively, with 12 bases between them. There are 13 residues in the CDR3. In germline, CDR1 is SEHNR, CDR2 FQNEAQ (reference sequence). The CDR3, as DNA: TGTGCCAGCAGTTCCCGGGGCGACTACGAGCAGTACTTC. Its protein is CASSSRGDYEQYF.

J is TRBJ2-1 and V is TRBV5-4; the D is unclear. Germline values: CDR1 SGHNT, CDR2 YYREEE (reference sequence). CDR3 length: 11 residues. V dropped 4 bases and J dropped 10 bases, with 9 bases sitting between them. The CDR3 coding sequence is TGTGCCAGCAGCGGCTTAGAGGAGCAGTTCTTC. Protein product: CASSGLEEQFF. Drawing the rest from reference TRBV5-4 and TRBJ2-1, the complete variable domain is ETGVTQSPTHLIKTRGQQVTLRCSSQSGHNTVSWYQQALGQGPQFIFQYYREEENGRGNFPPRFSGLQFPNYSSELNVNALELDDSALYLCASSGLEEQFFGPGTRLTVL.

This clone appeared a single time. The rearrangement joins TRBV5-1 to TRBJ2-2; no firm D call. Trimming shortened V by 1 base and J by 0 bases, and 10 bases separated the two germline ends. Germline CDR1 reads SGHRS; CDR2 reads YFSETQ. The CDR3 has 16 amino acids. The CDR3 nucleotides read TGCGCCAGCAGCTTGCCTTTCTATTCGAACACCGGGGAGCTGTTTTTT. This translates into CASSLPFYSNTGELFF.

The chain has TRBV28 and TRBJ1-5, with D uncertain. The CDR3 runs 11 residues. V lost 5 bases and J lost 4, with 3 bases in between. Germline CDR1 is MDHEN and CDR2 is SYDVKM. CDR3 in DNA: TGTGCCAGCAGTGATAATCAGCCCCAGCATTTT. This codes for CASSDNQPQHF.

The chain combines TRBV18 with TRBJ2-5; TRBD1 aligns across 7 bases. Unmatched junction bases numbered 15, after V lost 3 bases and J lost 2 bases. The germline CDR1 and CDR2 sequences are KGHSH and LQKENI. The CDR3 is 18 residues long. CDR3 protein: CASSPPGAGGSVQETQYF. CDR3 coding DNA: TGTGCCAGCTCACCGCCCGGAGCAGGGGGTAGCGTGCAAGAGACCCAGTACTTC.

The chain employs TRBV19 and TRBJ1-2, with D perhaps TRBD1 (6 bases). Germline V CDR1 and CDR2: LNHDA, SQIVND (reference sequence). The CDR3 extends over 12 amino acids. V was trimmed by 6 bases and J by 4 bases, leaving 9 bases between them. The CDR3 protein is CASRRTAYGYTF. Here the CDR3 DNA reads TGTGCCAGTAGACGGACAGCCTATGGCTACACCTTC.

In this sample, this clone is medium-sized. The chain combines TRBV2 with TRBJ1-6; D gene uncertain. Trimming shortened V by 4 bases and J by 9 bases, and 13 bases separated the two germline ends. The germline CDR1 and CDR2 sequences are SNHLY and FYNNEI. This CDR3 is built from 14 residues. CDR3 sequence (DNA): TGTGCCAGCAGTGTTGGGAAGCGTTTTTCACCCCTCCACTTT. Encoded protein: CASSVGKRFSPLHF.

The V call is TRBV14, the J call TRBJ2-1, with D unclear. Germline CDR1 and CDR2: SGHDN and FVKESK. V dropped 0 bases and J dropped 6 bases, with 18 bases sitting between them. This CDR3 is built from 17 residues. This CDR3 is CASSQDRRLSRRNEQFF. As DNA, the CDR3 is TGTGCCAGCAGCCAAGATCGTAGGCTCTCAAGGCGCAATGAGCAGTTCTTC.

This chain joins TRBV14 and TRBJ2-5, with TRBD1 as a possible D gene (6 bases). The CDR3 runs 17 residues. V lost 0 bases, J lost 1 base, and 15 bases lay in between. In germline, CDR1 is SGHDN, CDR2 FVKESK. The CDR3 sequence: CASSQDVDGTTQETQYF. In DNA form, the CDR3 reads TGTGCCAGCAGCCAAGATGTCGACGGGACAACCCAAGAGACCCAGTACTTC.